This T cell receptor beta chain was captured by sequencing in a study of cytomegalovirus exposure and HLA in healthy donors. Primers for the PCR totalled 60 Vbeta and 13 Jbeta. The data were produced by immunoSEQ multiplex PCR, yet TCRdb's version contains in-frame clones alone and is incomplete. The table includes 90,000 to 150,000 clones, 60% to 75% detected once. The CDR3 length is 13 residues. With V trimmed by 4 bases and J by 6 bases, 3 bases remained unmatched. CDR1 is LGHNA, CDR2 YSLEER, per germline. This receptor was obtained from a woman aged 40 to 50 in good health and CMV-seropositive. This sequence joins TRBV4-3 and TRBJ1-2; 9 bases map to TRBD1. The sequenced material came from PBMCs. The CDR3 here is CASSPRTGDGYTF. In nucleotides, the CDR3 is TGCGCCAGCAGCCCGAGGACAGGGGATGGCTACACCTTC.